This is a list of T cell receptor beta chains from one sample in a study of blood T cell repertoires in COVID-19. This table comes from immunoSEQ multiplex PCR, and its TCRdb copy is limited to in-frame clones, with some not included. This table has under 250,000 clones, around 80% appearing once. Sequenced input: peripheral blood. All receptors come from a human donor in a cohort sampled during active COVID-19. The CDR3 runs from the conserved cysteine through the conserved F or W. The D gene is left open where the match is weak. A row's size may be missing; if present it is once, few, many or a size class.

v_call	clone_size	j_call	d_call	cdr3_aa	cdr3_nt
TRBV10-3	NA	TRBJ1-4	NA	CAIGGEKLFF	TGTGCCATCGGAGGGGAAAAACTGTTTTTT
TRBV27	NA	TRBJ1-2	TRBD1	CASSAKGTGGKLANYGYTF	TGTGCCAGCAGTGCCAAGGGGACAGGGGGCAAGTTAGCTAACTATGGCTACACCTTC
TRBV19	NA	TRBJ2-3	NA	CASSSQVAQGSDTQYF	TGTGCCAGTAGTAGTCAGGTAGCGCAGGGGAGTGATACGCAGTATTTT
TRBV30	NA	TRBJ2-2	NA	CAWSLTRRAGELFF	TGTGCCTGGAGTCTAACACGGCGGGCCGGGGAGCTGTTTTTT
TRBV10-3	NA	TRBJ2-5	NA	CAIRQGLQETQYF	TGTGCCATCCGCCAGGGGCTGCAAGAGACCCAGTACTTC
TRBV9	few	TRBJ2-5	TRBD2	CASSVGSGSRQETQYF	TGTGCCAGCAGCGTAGGTAGCGGGAGCCGGCAAGAGACCCAGTACTTC
TRBV15	NA	TRBJ2-1	NA	CATSRDSGAHNEQFF	TGTGCCACCAGCAGAGATTCGGGAGCTCATAATGAGCAGTTCTTC
TRBV29-1	NA	TRBJ1-3	NA	CSVAGAGNTIYF	TGCAGCGTTGCAGGGGCTGGAAACACCATATATTTT
TRBV6-6	NA	TRBJ2-3	TRBD1	CASSYGRTGGADTQYF	TGTGCCAGCAGTTACGGGCGGACAGGGGGAGCAGATACGCAGTATTTT
TRBV5-1	NA	TRBJ2-5	NA	CASSSEGPRETQYF	TGCGCCAGCAGTTCAGAGGGTCCTCGAGAGACCCAGTACTTC
TRBV6-6	NA	TRBJ1-2	NA	CASSYSGDIGYTF	TGTGCCAGCAGTTACTCGGGGGACATTGGCTACACCTTC
TRBV5-4	NA	TRBJ2-3	TRBD2	CASSGLAGGPLTDTQYF	TGTGCCAGCAGCGGGCTAGCGGGAGGACCACTCACAGATACGCAGTATTTT
TRBV5-1	once	TRBJ2-6	TRBD1	CASSRMTGGSGANVLTF	TGCGCCAGCAGCAGGATGACAGGGGGCTCTGGGGCCAACGTCCTGACTTTC
TRBV5-4	NA	TRBJ2-7	NA	CASSSDTYEQYF	TGTGCCAGCAGCTCCGACACCTACGAGCAGTACTTC
TRBV12-3/TRBV12-4	NA	TRBJ2-5	NA	CASSPPGIILRYF	TGTGCCAGCAGTCCCCCCGGGATCATCCTACGATACTTC
TRBV5-1	NA	TRBJ2-3	TRBD2	CASSLIPASGIGTDTQYF	TGCGCCAGCAGCTTGATTCCCGCTAGCGGGATCGGAACAGATACGCAGTATTTT
TRBV27	once	TRBJ2-1	NA	CASSRSSRGFYNEQFF	TGTGCCAGCAGTCGATCATCGAGGGGGTTTTACAATGAGCAGTTCTTC
TRBV10-3	NA	TRBJ1-1	NA	CAIRGRPLGIGGNTEAFF	TGTGCCATCAGAGGGAGGCCTTTAGGTATCGGGGGGAACACTGAAGCTTTCTTT
TRBV11-2	NA	TRBJ1-5	NA	CASSLNPNQPQHF	TGTGCCAGCAGCTTAAATCCTAATCAGCCCCAGCATTTT
TRBV9	few	TRBJ2-5	TRBD1	CASSVGARDRGETQYF	TGTGCCAGCAGCGTAGGGGCCCGGGACAGGGGAGAGACCCAGTACTTC
TRBV2	few	TRBJ1-3	NA	CASSVQTSGNTIYF	TGTGCCAGCAGCGTACAGACCTCTGGAAACACCATATATTTT
TRBV7-8	once	TRBJ1-5	NA	CASSLRSGSAGQPQHF	TGTGCCAGCAGCTTACGGTCGGGATCTGCGGGTCAGCCCCAGCATTTT
TRBV7-2	NA	TRBJ2-7	NA	CASSPRGYEQYF	TGTGCCAGCAGCCCCCGGGGATACGAGCAGTACTTC
TRBV3-1/TRBV3-2	NA	TRBJ1-2	NA	CASSQGTLASGYGYTF	TGTGCCAGCAGCCAAGGTACCCTGGCCAGTGGCTATGGCTACACCTTC
TRBV11-3	NA	TRBJ2-2	NA	CASSSTNTGELFF	TGTGCCAGCAGCTCCACAAACACCGGGGAGCTGTTTTTT
TRBV24-1	once	TRBJ2-6	TRBD1	CATSDPGTGTGANVLTF	TGTGCCACCAGTGACCCCGGGACAGGGACTGGGGCCAACGTCCTGACTTTC
TRBV30	NA	TRBJ2-7	TRBD1	CAWSVLDRANEQYF	TGTGCCTGGAGTGTACTGGACAGGGCCAACGAGCAGTACTTC
TRBV7-2	once	TRBJ1-5	TRBD1	CASSLGAFRGNQPQHF	TGTGCCAGCAGCTTAGGGGCTTTCAGGGGGAATCAGCCCCAGCATTTT
TRBV18	NA	TRBJ1-5	TRBD1	CASSPLTGGDQPQHF	TGTGCCAGCTCACCGCTCACAGGGGGGGATCAGCCCCAGCATTTT
TRBV9	NA	TRBJ1-1	TRBD1	CASSAPGQSEAFF	TGTGCCAGCAGCGCCCCGGGACAGTCTGAAGCTTTCTTT
TRBV14	NA	TRBJ2-7	TRBD2	CASSLGRGLAGFYYEQYF	TGTGCCAGCAGCCTAGGCAGGGGACTAGCGGGATTCTACTACGAGCAGTACTTC
TRBV12-3/TRBV12-4	NA	TRBJ2-1	TRBD2	CASSLETSGEQFF	TGTGCCAGCAGTTTAGAGACTAGCGGGGAGCAGTTCTTC
TRBV9	NA	TRBJ1-6	NA	CASSVDRAYNSPLHF	TGTGCCAGCAGCGTAGACAGAGCATATAATTCACCCCTCCACTTT
TRBV11-2	once	TRBJ1-5	NA	CASSANGDQPQHF	TGTGCCAGCAGCGCGAATGGAGATCAGCCCCAGCATTTT
TRBV12-2	medium-sized	TRBJ2-1	NA	CASRLAKMANTYNEQFF	TGTGCAAGTCGCTTAGCGAAGATGGCCAATACGTACAATGAGCAGTTCTTC
TRBV4-2	NA	TRBJ1-3	NA	CASSQDPDSSSGNTIYF	TGTGCCAGCAGCCAAGACCCCGACAGTAGCTCTGGAAACACCATATATTTT
TRBV25-1	NA	TRBJ2-1	TRBD1	CASRESLTGLNEQFF	TGTGCCAGCAGAGAAAGTTTGACAGGGCTTAATGAGCAGTTCTTC
TRBV27	NA	TRBJ1-6	TRBD1	CASKPGQGNSPLHF	TGTGCCAGCAAACCGGGACAGGGGAATTCACCCCTCCACTTT
TRBV28	NA	TRBJ2-7	NA	CASSFPSYEQYF	TGTGCCAGCAGTTTCCCTTCCTACGAGCAGTACTTC
TRBV6-2/TRBV6-3	NA	TRBJ2-2	TRBD1	CASSGDSRDYRLNTGELFF	TGTGCCAGCAGCGGGGACAGCCGAGATTACCGTCTGAACACCGGGGAGCTGTTTTTT
TRBV7-2	NA	TRBJ1-2	TRBD1	CASSQAGTGGRGYTF	TGTGCCAGCAGCCAGGCCGGGACAGGGGGCCGTGGCTACACCTTC
TRBV5-1	NA	TRBJ2-7	TRBD1	CASSRDRAEQYF	TGCGCCAGCAGTCGGGACAGGGCCGAGCAGTACTTC
TRBV28	NA	TRBJ1-5	NA	CASSLGGMGNQPQHF	TGTGCCAGCAGTTTAGGAGGGATGGGCAATCAGCCCCAGCATTTT
TRBV28	once	TRBJ2-2	TRBD1	CASSLGTGRAGELFF	TGTGCCAGCAGTTTAGGGACAGGGCGGGCCGGGGAGCTGTTTTTT
TRBV2	NA	TRBJ2-1	TRBD2	CASSPNPRGLAGGVEQFF	TGTGCCAGCAGTCCCAATCCCCGGGGACTAGCGGGGGGGGTGGAGCAGTTCTTC
TRBV2	NA	TRBJ1-3	NA	CASSDTGQFSGNTIYF	TGTGCCAGCAGTGACACCGGACAGTTCTCTGGAAACACCATATATTTT
TRBV7-2	NA	TRBJ2-3	NA	CASSQDIGSQYF	TGTGCCAGCAGCCAGGACATCGGATCGCAGTATTTT
TRBV27	few	TRBJ1-1	NA	CASSLNRYTEAFF	TGTGCCAGCAGTTTGAACAGATACACTGAAGCTTTCTTT
TRBV2	NA	TRBJ2-7	TRBD2	CASSVKRESYF	TGTGCCAGCAGTGTTAAGCGGGAGTCTTACTTC
TRBV20-1	NA	TRBJ2-7	TRBD1	CSAATGYEQYF	TGCAGTGCAGCGACAGGGTACGAGCAGTACTTC